Following are 23 T cell receptor beta chains from one sample sequenced in a study of blood T cells in healthy people across ages. Primers used in a second PCR of roughly 6 to 11 cycles were a sample-barcoded 5' primer and a J-beta primer mix. TCRdb analysed the 5' RACE reads with MiXCR anew, one entry per CDR3 protein. The sample lists 1.5 million to 1.9 million distinct CDR3 sequences, roughly two fifths seen once, with over 3.5% in the top ten. Input material: blood. Every receptor here comes from a woman under 30 in good health.

This sequence joins TRBV10-3 and TRBJ1-2; no firm D call. V lost 2 bases, J lost 9 bases, and 10 bases lay in between. Germline values: CDR1 ENHRY, CDR2 SYGVKD. The CDR3 is made up of 12 amino acids. The CDR3 coding sequence is TGTGCCATCAGTGAGAGCGTGGATAGCTACACCTTC. Translation: CAISESVDSYTF.

A remark on this clonotype: One junction end disagrees with the germline gene, perhaps due to a read error. The chain links TRBV4-1 to TRBJ1-6; D is perhaps TRBD1 (5 bases). Per germline, CDR1 MGHRA and CDR2 YSYEKL. This CDR3 is 13 amino acids long. The CDR3 reads CASSSGGNSPHHF. DNA of the CDR3: TGCGCCAGCAGCTCCGGGGGAAATTCACCCCACCACTTT.

CDR3 nucleotides: TGTGCCAGCAGTCTAGGAACAGGGGGCGAAGGCTATGGCTACACCTTC. It encodes CASSLGTGGEGYGYTF. The genes are TRBV12-3 or TRBV12-4 and TRBJ1-2; 9 bases are a match to TRBD1. V was clipped by 5 bases and J by 4 bases; unmatched bases: 11. This CDR3 region has 16 residues.

This clonotype was recorded at least ten times. The chain joins TRBV6-2 or TRBV6-3 to TRBJ1-2; D remains unclear. Trimming shortened V by 7 bases and J by 2 bases, and 11 bases separated the two germline ends. Looked up from germline, CDR1 is MNHEY and CDR2 is SVGEGT. CDR3 length: 13 amino acids. CDR3 region: CASNPTANYGYTF. As DNA, the CDR3 is TGTGCCAGCAACCCAACAGCAAACTATGGCTACACCTTC.

The CDR3 DNA reads as TGCAGTGCTAGAGATGGGACAGCCAATCAGCCCCAGCATTTT. Protein: CSARDGTANQPQHF. This sequence joins TRBV20-1 and TRBJ1-5; 7 bases agree with TRBD1. CDR1 and CDR2 (germline): DFQATT, SNEGSKA (reference sequence). V was clipped by 0 bases and J by 3 bases; unmatched bases: 2. The length of the CDR3 is 14 residues.

The rearrangement links TRBV7-2 to TRBJ2-7; the match to TRBD2 covers 10 bases. The V gene's germline CDR1 is SGHTA and CDR2 FQGNSA. The J segment lost 2 bases and the V segment lost 5 bases, leaving 6 bases of the junction unmatched. This CDR3 spans 15 amino acids. The CDR3 sequence: CASSHRTSGTYEQYF. The CDR3 coding sequence is TGTGCCAGCAGCCATAGGACTAGCGGAACCTACGAGCAGTACTTC.

V is TRBV18 and J is TRBJ2-1; D is possibly TRBD1 (6 bases). Trimming cost V 2 bases and J 2 bases, with 10 bases left between them. This CDR3 comprises 15 residues. Germline CDR1 is KGHSH and CDR2 is LQKENI. The CDR3 DNA sequence: TGTGCCAGCTCACCAACCGGGGACACCTACAATGAGCAGTTCTTC. It specifies CASSPTGDTYNEQFF.

The rearrangement uses TRBV4-3 and TRBJ1-1; 7 positions match TRBD1. The germline V gene encodes CDR1 LGHNA and CDR2 YSLEER. The trim removed 2 bases at V and 1 base at J, leaving 4 bases unmatched. This CDR3 has 15 residues. The CDR3: CASSQQGQRNTEAFF. The CDR3 region has the DNA TGCGCCAGCAGCCAACAGGGACAGCGGAACACTGAAGCTTTCTTT.

The table lists this clonotype with a few counts. The junction and the germline gene differ at one end; a read error may be behind it. This sequence joins TRBV10-2 and TRBJ2-5; D possibly corresponds to TRBD2 (5 bases). From germline, CDR1 is WSHSY and CDR2 SAAADI. The length of the CDR3 is 15 residues. CDR3: CASSDILANQETQYF. The CDR3 DNA reads as TGCGCCAGCAGTGACATCCTAGCAAACCAGGAGACCCAGTACTTC.

The sample holds a few counts of this clonotype. J is TRBJ1-2 and V is TRBV28; the D gene is possibly TRBD1 (5 bases). The CDR3 runs to 16 residues. Germline lookup yields CDR1 MDHEN and CDR2 SYDVKM. V lost 7 bases, J lost 2 bases, and 20 bases lay in between. The CDR3 DNA follows: TGTGCCAGCACCCCGGCGGTGGGGCTTGGGAACTATGGCTACACCTTC. Protein product: CASTPAVGLGNYGYTF.

On this clonotype itself: Being one base from a much bigger clone, this may be a read error. The V call is TRBV9, the J call TRBJ2-5; 12 nucleotides agree with TRBD2. Germline V gene sequence: CDR1 SGDLS, CDR2 YYNGEE. CDR3 length: 16 residues. The CDR3 DNA follows: TGTGCCAGCAGCGAACTAGCGGGGGGTCTCCAAGAGGCCCAGTACTTC. This encodes CASSELAGGLQEAQYF.

The V gene is TRBV2, the J gene TRBJ2-3; the D is unclear. Trimming removed 7 bases at V and 2 bases at J, with 10 bases between. Per germline, CDR1 SNHLY and CDR2 FYNNEI. This CDR3 is built from 13 residues. CDR3 sequence (DNA): TGTGCCAGCATTGGCGCGAACACAGATACGCAGTATTTT. Encoded protein: CASIGANTDTQYF. Filled out from reference TRBV2 and TRBJ2-3, the complete variable domain reads EPEVTQTPSHQVTQMGQEVILRCVPISNHLYFYWYRQILGQKVEFLVSFYNNEISEKSEIFDDQFSVERPDGSNFTLKIRSTKLEDSAMYFCASIGANTDTQYFGPGTRLTVL.

V usage is TRBV20-1 and J usage is TRBJ2-4, with a tentative D call TRBD1 (5 bases). Germline-derived CDR1 and CDR2 are DFQATT and SNEGSKA (reference sequence). Trimming removed 0 bases at V and 0 bases at J, with 9 bases between. This CDR3 has 15 amino acids. The CDR3 region has the DNA TGCAGTGCTAGAGATCCAGGGCAAGCCAAAAACATTCAGTACTTC. Encoded protein: CSARDPGQAKNIQYF.

This clonotype was seen a handful of times. V is TRBV11-2 and J is TRBJ2-1, with 10 bases aligning to TRBD2. The V gene's germline CDR1 is SGHAT and CDR2 FQNNGV. The V and J ends lost 4 bases and 5 bases, in that order; junction bases with no gene match: 8. This CDR3 is built from 16 residues. CDR3 sequence: CASSWGGLAVNNEQFF. The CDR3 nucleotides read TGTGCCAGCAGCTGGGGAGGACTAGCGGTCAACAATGAGCAGTTCTTC. Supplemented by reference TRBV11-2 and TRBJ2-1, the full variable domain reads EAGVAQSPRYKIIEKRQSVAFWCNPISGHATLYWYQQILGQGPKLLIQFQNNGVVDDSQLPKDRFSAERLKGVDSTLKIQPAKLEDSAVYLCASSWGGLAVNNEQFFGPGTRLTVL.

This clonotype was detected a few times. The chain employs TRBV7-8 and TRBJ2-1; D ambiguous. The germline V gene encodes CDR1 SGHVS and CDR2 FQNEAQ. Trimming cost V 2 bases and J 10 bases, with 6 bases left between them. CDR3 length equals 11 residues. Written as DNA, the CDR3 is TGTGCCAGCAGCTTATTCCAGGAGCAGTTCTTC. It specifies CASSLFQEQFF.

V is TRBV12-5 and J is TRBJ2-3; 10 nucleotides align to TRBD1. The CDR3 is 14 residues long. V trimming: 4 bases; J trimming: 4 bases; junction bases outside the gene matches: 2. Germline V gene data show CDR1 as LGHNT and CDR2 as FRNRAP. DNA of the CDR3: TGTGCTAGTGGTTCTGGGACAGGGGCAGATACGCAGTATTTT. Translated: CASGSGTGADTQYF.

The rearrangement links TRBV7-2 to TRBJ2-1; 9 bases map to TRBD2. The CDR3 runs 17 residues. Germline V gives CDR1 SGHTA, CDR2 FQGNSA. Trimming took 4 bases from V and 1 from J; bases not matched to a gene: 8. In DNA, the CDR3 is TGTGCCAGCAGCTCACCCTTTGCGGGAGGGTCCTACAATGAGCAGTTCTTC. Translated, it gives CASSSPFAGGSYNEQFF.

This clonotype was counted only a few times. The J gene is TRBJ2-3, the V gene TRBV5-1, with 7 bases lining up with TRBD1. This CDR3 has 15 residues. Germline V gene data show CDR1 as SGHRS and CDR2 as YFSETQ. Trimming at V came to 7 bases and at J to 0 bases, leaving 8 bases not matched to a gene. The CDR3 spells CASRGRRGSTDTQYF. CDR3 bases: TGCGCCAGCCGAGGCCGCAGGGGGAGCACAGATACGCAGTATTTT.

The CDR3 nucleotides are TGTGCCAGCAGTTACTCCCGGTATAACACTGAAGCTTTCTTT. Its protein product is CASSYSRYNTEAFF. V gene TRBV6-5 combines with J gene TRBJ1-1; D is uncertain. CDR1 and CDR2 from the germline V gene are MNHEY and SVGAGI. The CDR3 runs 14 residues. V was shortened by 0 bases and J by 2 bases, with 7 bases between the two germline ends.

The J gene is TRBJ2-1, the V gene TRBV6-2 or TRBV6-3, with 8 bases aligning to TRBD1. The CDR3 has 14 amino acids. J gave up 7 bases and V 5 bases, and 7 bases lay outside the gene matches. In germline, CDR1 is MNHEY, CDR2 SVGEGT. Here the CDR3 DNA reads TGTGCCAGCAGTCAGGACAGGGTTTCAAATGAGCAGTTCTTC. Residues: CASSQDRVSNEQFF.

The chain has TRBV18 and TRBJ2-5; D call uncertain. Germline assignment: CDR1 KGHSH and CDR2 LQKENI. The CDR3 is 13 amino acids. Trimming removed 6 bases at V and 2 bases at J, with 10 bases between. The CDR3: CASSPTQQETQYF. CDR3 DNA: TGTGCCAGCTCCCCTACTCAACAAGAGACCCAGTACTTC.

The sample holds a few counts of this clonotype. V and J are TRBV2 and TRBJ2-1, with D possibly being TRBD1 (6 bases). Germline CDR1 reads SNHLY; CDR2 reads FYNNEI. This CDR3 region has 17 residues. V lost 6 bases, J lost 0 bases, and 18 bases lay in between. CDR3 residues: CASRRRTVPSSYNEQFF. The CDR3 bases are TGTGCCAGCAGACGACGGACAGTGCCCAGCTCCTACAATGAGCAGTTCTTC.

This chain connects TRBV5-7 to TRBJ2-1; D ambiguous. TRBV5-7 is reported as an ORF; its role is uncertain. V was trimmed by 2 bases and J by 3 bases, leaving 9 bases between them. CDR3 length equals 14 residues. CDR3 coding DNA: TGTGCCAGCAGCTTCGAATGCCACTACAATGAGCAGTTCTTC. Translation: CASSFECHYNEQFF.